These T cell receptor beta chains were read from a single sample in a study of cytomegalovirus exposure and HLA in healthy donors. The assay was immunoSEQ multiplex PCR, and TCRdb's table has in-frame clones only and misses some. The data show approximately 180,000 clones, with roughly 80% seen just once and just under 5% held by the top ten. The sample consisted of PBMCs. The receptors shown here come from a young woman in good health and CMV-seropositive. CDR3s include the opening cysteine and the closing phenylalanine or tryptophan. D genes are given only for firm matches. Clone size is stated in some rows and not others, as once, few, many or a class when expanded.

J: TRBJ1-5; D: -; V: TRBV4-3; size: -; DNA: TGCGCCAGCAGCCAAGATCACGGGATGGCGCAGCCCCAGCATTTT; CDR3: CASSQDHGMAQPQHF
J: TRBJ2-3; D: -; V: TRBV7-8; size: few; DNA: TGTGCCAGCAGCTATATTCAGGGCCTCACAGATACGCAGTATTTT; CDR3: CASSYIQGLTDTQYF
J: TRBJ2-1; D: TRBD2; V: TRBV11-2; size: -; DNA: TGTGCCAGCAGCCTCCGGACTAGCGGGGGACTCAATGAGCAGTTCTTC; CDR3: CASSLRTSGGLNEQFF
J: TRBJ2-5; D: -; V: TRBV5-1; size: -; DNA: TGCGCCAGCAGCCCTAGAGGGAGCTTACAGACCCAGTACTTC; CDR3: CASSPRGSLQTQYF
J: TRBJ2-5; D: -; V: TRBV2; size: -; DNA: TGTGCCAGTAGACAGGAACAAGAGACCCAGTACTTC; CDR3: CASRQEQETQYF
J: TRBJ1-4; D: -; V: TRBV6-7; size: -; DNA: TGTGCCAGCAGTTACTCGAATCGGGTAAGGAATGAAAAACTGTTTTTT; CDR3: CASSYSNRVRNEKLFF
J: TRBJ1-2; D: TRBD1; V: TRBV6-6; size: -; DNA: TGTGCCAGCAGTCCACCGCCGGGACAGGGGGATGGCTACACCTTC; CDR3: CASSPPPGQGDGYTF
J: TRBJ1-3; D: -; V: TRBV28; size: -; DNA: TGTGCCAGCAGTTCAACGACCAGGTGGCCTGGAAACACCATATATTTT; CDR3: CASSSTTRWPGNTIYF
J: TRBJ2-6; D: -; V: TRBV5-1; size: -; DNA: TGCGCCAGCAGCTTGCGACGGACAGCGAGCTCTGGGGCCAACGTCCTGACTTTC; CDR3: CASSLRRTASSGANVLTF
J: TRBJ1-2; D: -; V: TRBV2; size: -; DNA: TGTGCCAGCAGACCTGACAGAGTCTATGGCTACACCTTC; CDR3: CASRPDRVYGYTF
J: TRBJ2-7; D: TRBD2; V: TRBV19; size: -; DNA: TGTGCCAGTAGTAACCGACGACTAGCGGGGGGCGAGCAGTACTTC; CDR3: CASSNRRLAGGEQYF